This T cell receptor beta chain was profiled in a study of regulatory T cells in long-lasting Graves disease. Points from the study as a whole: Sample size was small, which may have lowered accuracy. In persistent patients, shared public clonotypes (approximately 3,000) outnumbered those in new patients (about 1,000).

This sample's time point: persistent/refractory GD, antithyroid drugs over 5 years with positive TRAb. The TCR library was made from RNA extracted from PBMCs. The peripheral blood volume drawn was about 9 milliliters, and it was collected into EDTA tubes. Arm-PCR of CDR3 regions with iRepertoire HTBI primers generated TCR beta libraries. From the multiplex PCR reads, TCRdb called clonotypes with MiXCR, one entry per CDR3 protein. The table lists about 430,000 distinct CDR3 sequences, around 20% of them singletons. With respect to this clonotype: Its antigen is currently unknown.

The TCR was taken from a female donor with Graves disease. The input for sequencing was peripheral blood mononuclear cells (PBMCs), taken when the disease was refractory, from a patient treated with antithyroid drugs.

DNA of the CDR3: TGTGCCAGCTCACCATCTGAGGTGACCTACGAGCAGTACTTC. This encodes CASSPSEVTYEQYF. The rearrangement links TRBV18 to TRBJ2-7; D unresolved. The V gene's germline CDR1 is KGHSH and CDR2 LQKENI. The CDR3 has 14 amino acids. The V gene lost 2 bases and the J gene lost 2 bases, with 10 bases spanning the gap. Using reference TRBV18 and TRBJ2-7 for the parts outside the CDR3, the full variable domain is NAGVMQNPRHLVRRRGQEARLRCSPMKGHSHVYWYRQLPEEGLKFMVYLQKENIIDESGMPKERFSAEFPKEGPSILRIQQVVRGDSAAYFCASSPSEVTYEQYFGPGTRLTVT.